These 2 T cell receptor beta chains were sequenced from one sample in a study of control samples from healthy donors and cancer patients. The method was immunoSEQ multiplex PCR; TCRdb's version includes in-frame clones alone and lacks a portion of them. The sample carries 200,000 to 250,000 clones, roughly 94% recorded once. The sample taken for sequencing was blood. All receptors come from a man aged 45-65 years in good health.

The rearrangement joins TRBV7-2 to TRBJ2-7, with 7 nucleotides matching TRBD2. In germline, CDR1 is SGHTA, CDR2 FQGNSA. V lost 0 bases, J lost 5 bases, and 4 bases stayed unmatched. This CDR3 is 14 amino acids long. The CDR3 here is CASSLAGAGDEQYF. The CDR3 DNA sequence: TGTGCCAGCAGCTTAGCAGGGGCGGGGGACGAGCAGTACTTC.

The V gene is TRBV5-5, the J gene TRBJ2-2, with D perhaps matching TRBD1 (5 bases). Trimming pared 0 bases from V and 3 bases from J, leaving 12 bases between. CDR3 size: 16 residues. Looked up from germline, CDR1 is SGHKS and CDR2 is YYEKEE (reference sequence). The CDR3 region is CASSLVVGRDTGELFF. The CDR3 nucleotides are TGTGCCAGCAGCTTGGTGGTGGGGCGAGACACCGGGGAGCTGTTTTTT. The variable domain in full, completed from reference TRBV5-5 and TRBJ2-2, reads DAGVTQSPTHLIKTRGQQVTLRCSPISGHKSVSWYQQVLGQGPQFIFQYYEKEERGRGNFPDRFSARQFPNYSSELNVNALLLGDSALYLCASSLVVGRDTGELFFGEGSRLTVL.